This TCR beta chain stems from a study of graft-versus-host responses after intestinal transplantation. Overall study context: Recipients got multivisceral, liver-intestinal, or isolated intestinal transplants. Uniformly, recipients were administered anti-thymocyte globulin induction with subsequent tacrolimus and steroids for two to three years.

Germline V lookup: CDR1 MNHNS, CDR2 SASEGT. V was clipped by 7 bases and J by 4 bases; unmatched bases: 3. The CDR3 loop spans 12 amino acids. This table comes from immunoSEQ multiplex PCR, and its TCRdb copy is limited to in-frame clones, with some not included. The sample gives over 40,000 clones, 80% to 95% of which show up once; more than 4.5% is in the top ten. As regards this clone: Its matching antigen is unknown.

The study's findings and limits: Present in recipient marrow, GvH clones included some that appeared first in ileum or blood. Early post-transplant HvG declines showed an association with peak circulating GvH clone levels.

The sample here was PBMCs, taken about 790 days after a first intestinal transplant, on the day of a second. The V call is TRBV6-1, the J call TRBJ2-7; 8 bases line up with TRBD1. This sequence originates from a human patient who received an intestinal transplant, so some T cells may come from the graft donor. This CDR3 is CASNDRGYEQYF. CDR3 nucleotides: TGTGCCAGCAATGACAGGGGATACGAGCAGTACTTC.